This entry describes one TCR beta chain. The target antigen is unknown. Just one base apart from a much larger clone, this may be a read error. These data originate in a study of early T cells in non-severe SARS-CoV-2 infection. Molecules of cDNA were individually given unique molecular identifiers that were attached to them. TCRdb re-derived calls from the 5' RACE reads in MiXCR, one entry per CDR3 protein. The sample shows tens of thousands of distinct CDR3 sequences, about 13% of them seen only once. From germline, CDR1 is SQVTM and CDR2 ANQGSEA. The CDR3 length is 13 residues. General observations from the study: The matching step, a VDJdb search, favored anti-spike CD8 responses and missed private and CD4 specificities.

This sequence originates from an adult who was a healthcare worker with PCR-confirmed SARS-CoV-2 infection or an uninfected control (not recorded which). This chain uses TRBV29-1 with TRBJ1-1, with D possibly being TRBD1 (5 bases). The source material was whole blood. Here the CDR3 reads CGACRAMNTEAFF. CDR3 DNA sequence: TGCGGCGCCTGCAGGGCGATGAACACTGAAGCTTTCTTT.